This T cell receptor beta chain was observed in a study of blood T cell repertoires in COVID-19. About the study: T cells, B-cell-depleted T cells, or PBMCs supplied cDNA or gDNA.

The table came from immunoSEQ multiplex PCR; TCRdb's copy has only in-frame clones and leaves some out. The sample shows roughly 200,000 clones, roughly 81% of them seen only once. This CDR3 region has 12 residues. The J segment lost 5 bases and the V segment lost 6 bases, leaving 4 bases of the junction unmatched. Germline V gene sequence: CDR1 SQVTM, CDR2 ANQGSEA. Sequenced material: peripheral blood. The clonotype comes from an elderly woman with acute or convalescent COVID-19. This chain joins TRBV29-1 and TRBJ2-5; TRBD1 matches at 9 bases. The CDR3 is CSVYRGLETQYF. In DNA, the CDR3 is TGCAGCGTGTACAGGGGGCTGGAGACCCAGTACTTC.